The following is a T cell receptor (beta chain) sequence with its context. Its cognate antigen has yet to be identified. No base qualities exist here, and no much larger clone lies one base off it. Trimmed from V: 3 bases; trimmed from J: 5 bases; junction bases lacking a gene match: 16. The cysteine opens and the phenylalanine closes a CDR3 of 17 amino acids. The sequence is cut down to CDR3 DNA, 51 bases in frame from base 1. The CDR1 and CDR2 encoded by the germline V gene are SGHTA and FQGNSA. The sample comes from a study of blood T cell repertoires in COVID-19 (dated by TCRdb to the early 2020s). In the study overall: Collaborator samples came from the United States, Italy and Spain and covered acute and convalescent phases of COVID-19. The material from the prospective study consisted of cDNA or gDNA derived from T cells, B-cell-depleted T cells, or PBMCs. Deeply sampled blood TCRbeta repertoires from subjects exposed to, actively infected with, or recovered from COVID-19 were included in the dataset. The repertoires were released in a freely available public database intended as a resource for research on the immune response to SARS-CoV-2. The samples were drawn from two sources: the first 160 participants of the ongoing ImmuneRACE study, and 950 to 1,500 subjects contributed by 6 global collaborators. Nearly every sample came with metadata listing a de-identified subject ID, COVID-19 status, age in years and sex. Where available, HLA class I and class II types were obtained from metadata supplied by the sample provider rather than from assay-based typing.

TCRbeta CDR3 regions were amplified from genomic DNA using the immunoSEQ Assay, a bias-controlled multiplex PCR. As for the original processing: Nucleated cell counts per sample were estimated from amplification of reference gene primers within the assay. Sequence reads were collapsed and filtered to measure the absolute abundance of every unique TCRbeta CDR3 rearrangement. Productive Simpson clonality was computed per sample as the square root of Simpson's diversity index over productive rearrangements. TCRdb retrieved this table from immuneACCESS and kept in-frame rearrangements only. Not all clones are present; in checked studies, unresolved V genes account for under half, and no reason is known for the remainder. The DNA was the basis for D and trimming; V, J and clone size are from that table. In all, the sample holds about 150,000 clones, and roughly 84% of those were seen once. Around 5.4% of the sample is taken by the ten largest.

Participants in the prospective study were aged 18 to 89 years, lived in some 24 United States geographic areas, and enrolled through a virtual design. In the prospective study, participants were assigned to cohorts based on the clinical history participants reported in a screening survey and a study questionnaire. Exposed participants were defined as having been in contact with someone with a PCR-confirmed or clinician-diagnosed COVID-19 case within 2 weeks of study entry. Each participant in the prospective study had whole blood, serum and a nasopharyngeal or oropharyngeal swab collected by mobile phlebotomists. Over an approximately 2-month period, participants in the prospective study had the option of providing additional blood draws and questionnaires. Prospective study blood samples were shipped either frozen or at room temperature before DNA extraction. What the study reported, not specific to this receptor: The amount of clinical and demographic metadata varied by source and participant and was provided uncurated.

The specimen was PBMCs or T cells enriched from blood (not recorded which). The clonotype originates from a woman between 45 and 60 years old who had been exposed to COVID-19. Recombination linked TRBV7-2 to TRBJ2-7; the central 7 bases match TRBD1. The bases read TGTGCCAGCAGCTTTAGCCCGTCCTACAGGGGAACGGACGAGCAGTACTTC. This translates into CASSFSPSYRGTDEQYF.